This TCR beta chain stems from a study of T-cell reconstitution after alpha-beta-depleted transplantation in children. Study-level points and caveats: As was reported, about two months after transplant, alpha-beta T cells came from several hundred expanded graft clones.

Unique molecular identifiers tagged the TCRbeta library. Each CDR3 protein is one row after TCRdb ran MiXCR on the PCR reads. The sample yields 80,000 to 100,000 distinct CDR3 sequences, 20% to 30% seen once. This clonotype has at least ten counts. Its target is unknown. The ends were cut back, 5 bases at V and 0 bases at J, with 10 bases in the middle. The germline V gene encodes CDR1 DFQATT and CDR2 SNEGSKA (reference sequence). This CDR3 is built from 14 residues. The sequenced sample was PBMCs, obtained before TCRalphabeta/CD19-depleted stem cell transplant. The rearrangement joins TRBV20-1 to TRBJ1-4, with D unclear. This sequence originates from a boy between 2 and 10 years old with acute lymphoblastic leukemia, due to receive a stem cell transplant. The CDR3 spells CSAPARATNEKLFF. The CDR3 nucleotides read TGCAGTGCTCCCGCGAGGGCAACTAATGAAAAACTGTTTTTT.